Listed below are T cell receptor beta chains from one sample, sequenced in a study of technical replicates of blood from a few donors. Clones were read by immunoSEQ multiplex PCR, and TCRdb kept only the in-frame ones, dropping some. The data hold roughly 62,000 clones, with about nine tenths observed a single time. Sequencing was performed on PBMCs. These receptors originate from a human donor in good health. Some clones in this sample may be carry-over from other donors' samples. The CDR3 runs from the conserved cysteine through the conserved F or W. A D gene is named only where the DNA matches it firmly. Clone size is stated in some rows and not others, as once, few, many or a class when expanded.

J	V	size	D	CDR3	DNA
TRBJ2-2	TRBV7-3	-	TRBD2	CASSQNGGDTGELFF	TGTGCCAGCAGCCAAAACGGGGGGGACACCGGGGAGCTGTTTTTT
TRBJ2-3	TRBV5-4	-	-	CASSLTTVTDTQYF	TGTGCCAGCAGCTTGACGACAGTCACAGATACGCAGTATTTT
TRBJ2-3	TRBV12-5	-	TRBD1	CASGLADREQYF	TGTGCTAGTGGTTTGGCCGACAGGGAGCAGTATTTT
TRBJ1-1	TRBV1	-	-	CTSSQVDRNTEAFF	TGCACCAGCAGCCAAGTCGACAGGAACACTGAAGCTTTCTTT
TRBJ1-6	TRBV4-1	few	-	CASREGLQSSYNSPLHF	TGCGCCAGCAGGGAGGGACTGCAGAGCTCCTATAATTCACCCCTCCACTTT
TRBJ2-1	TRBV4-3	-	TRBD2	CASSQGTSGRSLEQFF	TGCGCCAGCAGCCAAGGGACTAGCGGGAGGTCTTTGGAGCAGTTCTTC
TRBJ1-2	TRBV13	-	-	CASSLARRWRALANYGYTF	TGTGCCAGCAGCTTAGCGAGAAGGTGGAGGGCCTTAGCTAACTATGGCTACACCTTC
TRBJ2-1	TRBV12-5	-	-	CASGLASNEQFF	TGTGCTAGTGGTTTGGCTAGCAATGAGCAGTTCTTC
TRBJ2-5	TRBV30	-	TRBD2	CAWSVGGETQYF	TGTGCCTGGAGTGTGGGGGGGGAGACCCAGTACTTC
TRBJ2-3	TRBV19	-	-	CASNRGITDTQYF	TGTGCCAGTAATCGGGGGATCACAGATACGCAGTATTTT
TRBJ2-7	TRBV4-3	once	-	CASSQDHTGRAYEQYF	TGCGCCAGCAGCCAAGATCACACAGGGAGAGCCTACGAGCAGTACTTC
TRBJ1-6	TRBV19	-	-	CASSTGAPSPLHF	TGTGCCAGTAGTACAGGGGCTCCCTCACCCCTCCACTTT
TRBJ1-1	TRBV5-1	once	TRBD1	CASSLGTEEAFF	TGCGCCAGCAGCCTAGGGACAGAAGAAGCTTTCTTT
TRBJ2-5	TRBV4-2	once	-	CASSQAPQETQYF	TGTGCCAGCAGCCAGGCACCTCAAGAGACCCAGTACTTC
TRBJ1-2	TRBV7-9	-	-	CASSQDPRGKANYGYTF	TGTGCCAGCAGCCAAGACCCCAGGGGCAAAGCTAACTATGGCTACACCTTC
TRBJ2-7	TRBV7-2	-	-	CASSLEGEPSSYEQYF	TGTGCCAGCAGCTTAGAGGGGGAGCCAAGCTCCTACGAGCAGTACTTC
TRBJ2-3	TRBV12-5	-	TRBD2	CASGLSGGSRRFSTDTQYF	TGTGCTAGTGGTTTGAGCGGGGGGTCCCGTCGATTTAGCACAGATACGCAGTATTTT
TRBJ2-5	TRBV29-1	-	TRBD2	CSVRGVGTQYF	TGCAGCGTTCGGGGGGTAGGGACCCAGTACTTC
TRBJ2-7	TRBV5-4	-	TRBD2	CASSIPGTSNHEQYF	TGTGCCAGCAGCATTCCCGGGACTAGCAACCACGAGCAGTACTTC
TRBJ1-1	TRBV30	few	TRBD1	CAWSDPSTGRSTEAFF	TGTGCCTGGAGTGACCCTTCGACAGGGCGATCCACTGAAGCTTTCTTT
TRBJ1-6	TRBV10-3	-	TRBD1	CAISESGTGNSPLHF	TGTGCCATCAGTGAGTCCGGGACAGGGAATTCACCCCTCCACTTT
TRBJ2-1	TRBV9	-	TRBD2	CASSLLAGSSYNEQFF	TGTGCCAGCAGCCTCTTAGCGGGGAGCTCCTACAATGAGCAGTTCTTC
TRBJ2-5	TRBV2	-	TRBD1	CASSSNRGQETQYF	TGTGCCAGCAGTTCCAACAGGGGCCAAGAGACCCAGTACTTC
TRBJ1-1	TRBV7-2	-	-	CASSLGLLNTEAFF	TGTGCCAGCAGCTTAGGGCTCCTGAACACTGAAGCTTTCTTT
TRBJ1-5	TRBV18	-	TRBD1	CASSPQGGPQHF	TGTGCCAGCTCACCGCAGGGGGGGCCCCAGCATTTT
TRBJ1-1	TRBV14	-	TRBD1	CASSQRGGGAFF	TGTGCCAGCAGCCAAAGAGGGGGCGGAGCTTTCTTT
TRBJ2-5	TRBV7-2	-	-	CASSYSRGNQETQYF	TGTGCCAGCAGCTACTCGCGGGGCAACCAAGAGACCCAGTACTTC
TRBJ2-3	TRBV5-1	-	TRBD2	CASSTGTSGRDTQYF	TGCGCCAGCAGCACCGGGACTAGCGGGAGGGATACGCAGTATTTT
TRBJ1-1	TRBV18	-	-	CASFKNRANEAFF	TGTGCCAGCTTTAAAAACAGGGCCAATGAAGCTTTCTTT
TRBJ2-1	TRBV11-2	-	TRBD1	CASSSGQGDEQFF	TGTGCCAGCAGCTCGGGACAGGGAGATGAGCAGTTCTTC
TRBJ1-4	TRBV6-1	-	TRBD1	CASSATGWANEKLFF	TGTGCCAGCAGTGCGACAGGGTGGGCTAATGAAAAACTGTTTTTT
TRBJ1-4	TRBV4-2	-	TRBD1	CASSQGQTTNEKLFF	TGTGCCAGCAGCCAGGGACAGACAACTAATGAAAAACTGTTTTTT
TRBJ2-3	TRBV7-9	-	TRBD2	CASDELAGVDTQYF	TGTGCCAGCGATGAATTAGCGGGAGTAGATACGCAGTATTTT
TRBJ2-3	TRBV6-4	-	-	CASSDSSSGADTQYF	TGTGCCAGCAGTGACTCATCCTCAGGGGCCGATACGCAGTATTTT
TRBJ2-7	TRBV7-2	-	TRBD2	CASSSQAGVVEQYF	TGTGCCAGCAGCTCGCAAGCGGGAGTCGTCGAGCAGTACTTC
TRBJ2-7	TRBV21-1	-	-	CASSKALGLSYEQYF	TGTGCCAGCAGCAAAGCGCTGGGGCTCTCCTACGAGCAGTACTTC
TRBJ2-5	TRBV14	-	TRBD2	CASSQRDVAGGETQYF	TGTGCCAGCAGCCAACGCGACGTAGCGGGAGGAGAGACCCAGTACTTC
TRBJ2-2	TRBV7-6	-	-	CASSLEGGTGELFF	TGTGCCAGCAGCCTAGAAGGGGGCACCGGGGAGCTGTTTTTT
TRBJ1-6	TRBV4-3	-	TRBD1	CASSPEVGTGISYNSPLHF	TGCGCCAGCAGCCCCGAAGTGGGGACAGGGATCTCCTATAATTCACCCCTCCACTTT
TRBJ2-1	TRBV4-2	once	TRBD2	CASSQDRLAGGLNEQFF	TGTGCCAGCAGCCAAGATCGGCTAGCGGGAGGTCTCAATGAGCAGTTCTTC
TRBJ2-1	TRBV30	-	-	CAWMIGLTPRDEQFF	TGTGCCTGGATGATCGGCCTGACCCCCAGGGATGAGCAGTTCTTC
TRBJ1-1	TRBV5-1	few	-	CASSPAGGYTEAFF	TGCGCCAGCAGTCCCGCTGGCGGGTACACTGAAGCTTTCTTT
TRBJ2-2	TRBV7-3	-	-	CASSLLFTGELFF	TGTGCCAGCAGCTTACTCTTCACCGGGGAGCTGTTTTTT
TRBJ2-5	TRBV18	-	-	CASSYAGETQYF	TGTGCCAGCTCATACGCAGGAGAGACCCAGTACTTC
TRBJ2-7	TRBV4-1	-	TRBD1	CASSHRTGGDYEQYF	TGCGCCAGCAGCCACCGGACAGGGGGGGACTACGAGCAGTACTTC
TRBJ1-2	TRBV5-4	-	TRBD1	CASSSSGTGGYGYTF	TGTGCCAGCAGCTCATCCGGGACAGGGGGCTATGGCTACACCTTC
TRBJ2-3	TRBV7-9	-	TRBD2	CASSRGLGGTDTQYF	TGTGCCAGCAGCCGCGGACTAGGGGGCACAGATACGCAGTATTTT
TRBJ1-2	TRBV5-4	-	-	CASSPLVGTYGYTF	TGTGCCAGCAGCCCCTTAGTGGGGACTTATGGCTACACCTTC
TRBJ1-3	TRBV9	once	-	CASSLQGYGNTIYF	TGTGCCAGCAGCCTCCAGGGTTATGGAAACACCATATATTTT
TRBJ2-4	TRBV5-1	-	TRBD2	CASSGGTSAKNIQYF	TGCGCCAGCAGCGGGGGGACTAGCGCCAAAAACATTCAGTACTTC